The 14 T cell receptor beta chains in this list originate from one sample, sequenced in a study of blood T cell repertoires in COVID-19 (dated by TCRdb to the early 2020s). The library was built by means of the immunoSEQ multiplex PCR assay. TCRdb stores this immuneACCESS table with in-frame sequences only. Part of the clones is absent; in the studies checked, under half of the shortfall reflects unresolved V genes, and no reason is known for the rest. Present in this sample are fewer than 350,000 clones, 75% to 95% of which were seen just once. 6.8% of the sample lies in the top ten. The material sequenced was peripheral blood. These receptor sequences come from a woman aged 30 to 39 with COVID-19, enrolled during active disease.

The V and J genes are TRBV18 and TRBJ2-2; 7 bases line up with TRBD2. Germline lookup yields CDR1 KGHSH and CDR2 LQKENI. The CDR3 covers 13 residues. J was trimmed by 7 bases and V by 3 bases; bases with no gene match: 2. The CDR3 coding sequence is TGTGCCAGCTCACCGGGAGGGGACGGGGAGCTGTTTTTT. Its translation: CASSPGGDGELFF. Full variable domain (missing parts from reference TRBV18 and TRBJ2-2): NAGVMQNPRHLVRRRGQEARLRCSPMKGHSHVYWYRQLPEEGLKFMVYLQKENIIDESGMPKERFSAEFPKEGPSILRIQQVVRGDSAAYFCASSPGGDGELFFGEGSRLTVL.

The chain recombines TRBV12-3 or TRBV12-4 with TRBJ1-2, with D perhaps TRBD1 (5 bases). The CDR3 is 13 amino acids. The V and J ends lost 7 bases and 3 bases respectively, with 12 bases between them. In DNA, the CDR3 is TGTGCCAGCAATAGGAGGGGACACTATGGCTACACCTTC. The encoded protein is CASNRRGHYGYTF.

This sequence joins TRBV10-1 and TRBJ2-1; 9 nucleotides line up with TRBD1. The CDR3 contains 13 residues. Per the germline V gene, CDR1 is WNHNN and CDR2 is SYGVQD (reference sequence). V was pared by 11 bases and J by 9 bases, with 11 bases of the junction left unmatched. The chain's CDR3 is CAPLDRGMVEQFF. The CDR3 DNA reads as TGCGCCCCCCTGGACAGGGGAATGGTTGAGCAGTTCTTC.

A single count supports this clone. The chain links TRBV15 to TRBJ1-1, with D maybe TRBD1 (6 bases). The CDR3 runs 12 residues. V lost 5 bases and J 4 bases, leaving 8 bases between the germline ends. Germline CDR1 is LNHNV and CDR2 is YYDKDF (reference sequence). CDR3 sequence reads: CATSVRGTEAFF. The CDR3 region has the DNA TGTGCCACCAGCGTCAGGGGCACTGAAGCTTTCTTT. Drawing the rest from reference TRBV15 and TRBJ1-1, the complete variable domain is DAMVIQNPRYQVTQFGKPVTLSCSQTLNHNVMYWYQQKSSQAPKLLFHYYDKDFNNEADTPDNFQSRRPNTSFCFLDIRSPGLGDTAMYLCATSVRGTEAFFGQGTRLTVV.

The chain employs TRBV10-3 and TRBJ2-5; D possibly corresponds to TRBD1 (5 bases). The CDR3 runs 17 residues. With 3 bases removed from V and 1 base from J, the gap between germline ends came to 18 bases. CDR1 ENHRY and CDR2 SYGVKD come from the germline V gene. The CDR3 loop reads CAISEGRTGGSQETQYF. Written as DNA, the CDR3 is TGTGCCATCAGTGAAGGCAGAACAGGCGGCAGCCAAGAGACCCAGTACTTC.

This chain uses TRBV28 with TRBJ1-6; 7 nucleotides line up with TRBD1. V shed 2 bases and J 7 bases; nucleotides not matched to a gene: 5. CDR1 and CDR2 (germline): MDHEN, SYDVKM. This CDR3 region has 15 residues. The CDR3 loop reads CASSLDRALNSPLHF. In DNA, the CDR3 is TGTGCCAGCAGTTTAGACAGGGCTTTAAATTCACCCCTCCACTTT.

This clone occurred a few times. The chain combines TRBV27 with TRBJ2-1; TRBD2 matches 13 bases. CDR3 length: 15 amino acids. CDR1 is MNHEY, CDR2 SMNVEV, per germline (reference sequence). V lost 3 bases to trimming and J lost 6 bases; unmatched junction nucleotides: 2. CDR3 in DNA: TGTGCCAGCAGTTTGGGACTAGCGGGGCGCAATGAGCAGTTCTTC. It yields the protein CASSLGLAGRNEQFF.

This clone is a singleton in its sample. This chain joins TRBV7-8 and TRBJ2-1; possible D gene TRBD2, 6 bases. The CDR3 is made up of 15 amino acids. The V end was cut by 1 base, the J end by 5 bases, with 12 bases between. Germline loops: CDR1 SGHVS, CDR2 FQNEAQ. CDR3 DNA sequence: TGTGCCAGCAGCTTAGAGGCTAGCGAAAACAATGAGCAGTTCTTC. It encodes CASSLEASENNEQFF. The full variable domain, completed using reference TRBV7-8 and TRBJ2-1, is GAGVSQSPRYKVAKRGQDVALRCDPISGHVSLFWYQQALGQGPEFLTYFQNEAQLDKSGLPSDRFFAERPEGSVSTLKIQRTQQEDSAVYLCASSLEASENNEQFFGPGTRLTVL.

The chain joins TRBV20-1 to TRBJ2-7; D gene unclear. CDR3 length: 11 residues. Germline assignment: CDR1 DFQATT and CDR2 SNEGSKA (reference sequence). Trimming took 3 bases from V and 5 from J, leaving 8 bases between them. Here the CDR3 reads CSASITDEQYF. The CDR3 coding sequence is TGCAGTGCTAGTATAACGGACGAGCAGTACTTC.

In its sample, this clone was seen once. CDR3 region: CASSVAGVGETQYF. The CDR3, as DNA: TGTGCCAGCAGCGTAGCGGGGGTAGGAGAGACCCAGTACTTC. The V and J genes are TRBV9 and TRBJ2-5, with D tentatively TRBD2 (6 bases). Germline V gives CDR1 SGDLS, CDR2 YYNGEE. CDR3 size: 14 residues. V was clipped by 0 bases and J by 4 bases, with 10 bases between them.

The rearrangement links TRBV28 to TRBJ1-2, with no clear D. The CDR3 consists of 13 residues. The V end lost 4 bases, the J end lost 1 base, and 7 bases lay between the germline ends. The V gene's germline CDR1 is MDHEN and CDR2 SYDVKM. For the CDR3, the DNA is TGTGCCAGCAGTTCTGACATTAACTATGGCTACACCTTC. It encodes CASSSDINYGYTF.

This rearrangement joins TRBV5-6 to TRBJ2-3, with 8 bases that match TRBD2. There are 18 residues in the CDR3. Per the germline V gene, CDR1 is SGHDT and CDR2 is YYEEEE. V lost 3 bases to trimming and J lost 2 bases; unmatched junction nucleotides: 14. CDR3 residues: CASSSAGLAGMFTDTQYF. The CDR3 coding sequence is TGTGCCAGCAGCTCGGCGGGGCTAGCGGGTATGTTCACAGATACGCAGTATTTT.

This clone was found once. This chain connects TRBV24-1 to TRBJ2-5, with D possibly TRBD2 on 5 matching bases. Trimming cost V 3 bases and J 3 bases, with 10 bases left between them. The CDR3 has 14 amino acids. CDR1 and CDR2 (germline): KGHDR, SFDVKD. CDR3 sequence (DNA): TGTGCCACCAGTGATCGGGGTCCTGAAGAGACCCAGTACTTC. Protein product: CATSDRGPEETQYF.

The rearrangement links TRBV4-1 to TRBJ2-7; D is possibly TRBD2 (6 bases). The CDR3 has 15 amino acids. The V and J ends lost 3 bases and 6 bases respectively, with 18 bases between them. Looked up from germline, CDR1 is MGHRA and CDR2 is YSYEKL. This CDR3 reads CASSQFSGVGSEQYF. As DNA, the CDR3 is TGCGCCAGCAGCCAGTTCTCGGGGGTGGGTAGCGAGCAGTACTTC.